Here is one T cell receptor (beta chain) with its context. This entry is derived from a study of T cell changes during pregnancy in multiple sclerosis. Germline-derived CDR1 and CDR2 are SGDLS and YYNGEE. The CDR3 has 13 residues. V lost 4 bases and J lost 6, with 11 bases in between. This table comes from immunoSEQ multiplex PCR, and its TCRdb copy is limited to in-frame clones, with some not included. The sample yields about 57,000 clones, roughly 93% seen once. The input for sequencing was peripheral blood, taken after pregnancy. V and J are TRBV9 and TRBJ2-1; D is perhaps TRBD2 (6 bases). This sequence was found in a female donor with multiple sclerosis, enrolled in a pregnancy study. Here the CDR3 DNA reads TGTGCCAGCAGCCCCCGGGAGTTCAATGAGCAGTTCTTC. This translates into CASSPREFNEQFF.